The rows below give T cell receptor beta chains drawn from one sample of a study of blood T cell repertoires in COVID-19. Clones were sequenced by immunoSEQ multiplex PCR, and TCRdb holds only the in-frame ones, with some missing. The sample holds roughly 120,000 clones, around 80% seen once. Sample: peripheral blood. These receptors were taken from a woman aged 80 or older with acute or convalescent COVID-19. Each CDR3 is given with its conserved first and last residue. D genes are given only for firm matches. The size entry is marked missing in some rows and otherwise reads once, few, many or a size class.

clone size	V gene	D gene	J gene	CDR3 protein	CDR3 DNA
-	TRBV19	-	TRBJ1-1	CASSASHRYTEAFF	TGTGCCAGTAGTGCATCTCATCGGTACACTGAAGCTTTCTTT
-	TRBV28	-	TRBJ1-4	CASRAGGTNEKLFF	TGTGCCAGCAGGGCGGGGGGCACTAATGAAAAACTGTTTTTT
-	TRBV2	TRBD1	TRBJ1-3	CASGDRGRSGNTIYF	TGTGCCAGTGGGGACAGGGGGCGGTCTGGAAACACCATATATTTT
-	TRBV11-2	-	TRBJ1-2	CASSLSRGTADRYTF	TGTGCCAGCAGCTTAAGTCGGGGGACGGCCGACCGCTACACCTTC
-	TRBV7-2	TRBD2	TRBJ2-7	CASSFGLAGTYEQYF	TGTGCCAGCAGCTTCGGACTAGCGGGGACCTACGAGCAGTACTTC
-	TRBV5-6	TRBD2	TRBJ2-7	CASSLGLAGSEQYF	TGTGCCAGCAGCTTGGGACTAGCGGGGAGCGAGCAGTACTTC
-	TRBV5-6	-	TRBJ1-2	CASSLRRSRGFSYGYTF	TGTGCCAGCAGCCTTCGTCGTTCCCGGGGGTTTAGCTATGGCTACACCTTC
-	TRBV7-2	-	TRBJ1-1	CASSLQGGDTEAFF	TGTGCCAGCAGCTTACAGGGCGGAGACACTGAAGCTTTCTTT
-	TRBV25-1	TRBD2	TRBJ2-1	CATGLAGGTYNEQFF	TGTGCCACGGGACTAGCGGGGGGCACCTACAATGAGCAGTTCTTC
-	TRBV10-3	TRBD2	TRBJ2-1	CAISEALASYNEQFF	TGTGCCATCAGTGAGGCACTAGCGTCCTACAATGAGCAGTTCTTC
-	TRBV6-2/TRBV6-3	TRBD1	TRBJ2-4	CASSYRSTGFMGAGAKNIQYF	TGTGCCAGCAGTTACCGATCGACAGGGTTTATGGGGGCGGGAGCCAAAAACATTCAGTACTTC
-	TRBV28	-	TRBJ2-3	CASTLSTDTQYF	TGTGCCAGCACCCTCAGTACAGATACGCAGTATTTT
-	TRBV7-6	TRBD2	TRBJ2-1	CASSPGLAGGSYNEQFF	TGTGCCAGCAGCCCTGGACTAGCGGGGGGTTCTTACAATGAGCAGTTCTTC
-	TRBV10-3	TRBD2	TRBJ2-1	CAISESALGRWGTSGTANYNEQFF	TGTGCCATCAGTGAGTCGGCGCTTGGTCGTTGGGGGACTAGCGGGACTGCAAACTACAATGAGCAGTTCTTC
-	TRBV6-2/TRBV6-3	-	TRBJ2-5	CASSYSLTSIQETQYF	TGTGCCAGCAGTTACTCGTTAACTTCGATTCAAGAGACCCAGTACTTC
-	TRBV28	TRBD2	TRBJ2-1	CASSLGTSGIRPSYNEQFF	TGTGCCAGCAGTTTAGGGACTAGCGGGATCCGACCTTCCTACAATGAGCAGTTCTTC
-	TRBV5-6	TRBD1	TRBJ1-1	CASSFGTGGNTEAFF	TGTGCCAGCAGCTTTGGGACAGGGGGCAACACTGAAGCTTTCTTT
-	TRBV5-1	TRBD2	TRBJ2-5	CASSPSGRAKTQYF	TGCGCCAGCAGCCCCAGCGGGAGGGCGAAGACCCAGTACTTC
once	TRBV5-1	TRBD1	TRBJ2-1	CASSLDRANEQFF	TGCGCCAGCAGCTTAGACAGGGCCAATGAGCAGTTCTTC
-	TRBV5-6	TRBD2	TRBJ2-3	CASSPGTSGTDTQYF	TGTGCCAGCAGCCCCGGGACTAGCGGCACAGATACGCAGTATTTT
-	TRBV27	TRBD1	TRBJ1-6	CASSSRQGYNSPLHF	TGTGCCAGCAGTTCTAGACAGGGATATAATTCACCCCTCCACTTT
-	TRBV6-2/TRBV6-3	TRBD1	TRBJ2-7	CASSGQGRTYEQYF	TGTGCCAGCAGCGGACAGGGGCGAACCTACGAGCAGTACTTC
-	TRBV14	TRBD1	TRBJ1-4	CASSRDRGGEKLFF	TGTGCCAGCAGCCGGGACAGGGGCGGTGAAAAACTGTTTTTT
-	TRBV15	-	TRBJ2-1	CATSRDPGFKNNEQFF	TGTGCCACCAGCAGAGATCCAGGGTTTAAGAACAATGAGCAGTTCTTC
-	TRBV6-2/TRBV6-3	TRBD1	TRBJ2-5	CASSLRDRRLQETQYF	TGTGCCAGCAGCCTCCGGGACAGGCGTCTCCAAGAGACCCAGTACTTC
-	TRBV7-9	TRBD1	TRBJ1-4	CASSSDREATNEKLFF	TGTGCCAGCAGCTCGGACAGGGAGGCAACTAATGAAAAACTGTTTTTT
-	TRBV28	TRBD1	TRBJ2-4	CASSFSRTGQLAPYF	TGTGCCAGCAGTTTTTCTAGGACAGGGCAATTAGCCCCGTACTTC
few	TRBV7-9	TRBD1	TRBJ1-4	CASSRDRANEKLFF	TGTGCCAGCAGCCGGGACAGGGCTAATGAAAAACTGTTTTTT
-	TRBV7-2	-	TRBJ1-2	CASSEARTNYGYTF	TGTGCCAGCAGCGAGGCCAGAACTAACTATGGCTACACCTTC
-	TRBV10-3	TRBD1	TRBJ1-2	CAISDQDRGLRGYTF	TGTGCCATCAGTGATCAAGACAGGGGCCTGCGCGGCTACACCTTC
-	TRBV3-1/TRBV3-2	TRBD1	TRBJ1-1	CASSQDRGRNENTEAFF	TGTGCCAGCAGCCAAGACAGGGGGCGTAATGAAAACACTGAAGCTTTCTTT
few	TRBV19	TRBD1	TRBJ2-7	CASSTQKGQGALYF	TGTGCCAGTAGTACTCAGAAAGGACAGGGGGCACTGTACTTC
-	TRBV2	-	TRBJ2-5	CASSGTAGETQYF	TGTGCCAGTTCCGGGACTGCCGGGGAGACCCAGTACTTC
-	TRBV9	-	TRBJ2-7	CASSVGGFPYEQYF	TGTGCCAGCAGCGTAGGAGGGTTCCCCTACGAGCAGTACTTC
-	TRBV18	-	TRBJ1-3	CASSQDSSGNTIYF	TGTGCCAGCTCACAGGACAGCTCTGGAAACACCATATATTTT
-	TRBV11-1	-	TRBJ2-7	CASSLRREQYF	TGTGCCAGCAGCTTACGCAGGGAGCAGTACTTC
-	TRBV19	TRBD1	TRBJ1-2	CASRDRGSPNYGYTF	TGTGCCAGTAGGGACAGGGGCTCCCCTAACTATGGCTACACCTTC
-	TRBV4-1	-	TRBJ1-3	CASSQDRVSGNTIYF	TGCGCCAGCAGCCAAGATCGAGTTTCTGGAAACACCATATATTTT
-	TRBV11-2	-	TRBJ1-5	CASSLGRMGQINQPQHF	TGTGCCAGCAGCTTGGGTCGGATGGGGCAGATAAATCAGCCCCAGCATTTT
-	TRBV9	TRBD1	TRBJ2-1	CASSLRDRNNEQFF	TGTGCCAGCAGCCTTAGGGACAGAAATAATGAGCAGTTCTTC
-	TRBV19	-	TRBJ1-5	CANPDSLNQPQHF	TGTGCCAATCCGGACAGCCTCAATCAGCCCCAGCATTTT
-	TRBV7-2	TRBD1	TRBJ1-4	CASRAGGEEWEKLFF	TGTGCCAGCCGGGCAGGGGGCGAGGAATGGGAAAAACTGTTTTTT
-	TRBV19	-	TRBJ1-4	CASSVTGSYEKLFF	TGTGCCAGTTCAGTTACAGGGTCCTATGAAAAACTGTTTTTT
-	TRBV4-1	TRBD1	TRBJ2-5	CASSGQGAENQETQYF	TGCGCCAGCAGCGGACAGGGGGCGGAAAACCAAGAGACCCAGTACTTC
-	TRBV2	TRBD2	TRBJ2-7	CASSGRAPEQYF	TGTGCCAGCAGCGGGAGGGCTCCGGAGCAGTACTTC
-	TRBV7-3	-	TRBJ2-3	CASSVYKSDTQYF	TGTGCCAGCAGCGTATACAAATCCGATACGCAGTATTTT
-	TRBV28	-	TRBJ2-7	CASSSRSSPGSPFAEQYF	TGTGCCAGCAGTTCCCGATCAAGCCCCGGGTCCCCCTTCGCCGAGCAGTACTTC
-	TRBV18	-	TRBJ1-1	CASSPNVEGEAFF	TGTGCCAGCTCACCGAATGTCGAGGGTGAAGCTTTCTTT
once	TRBV6-4	-	TRBJ2-2	CASRSEMNTGELFF	TGTGCCAGCAGATCTGAGATGAACACCGGGGAGCTGTTTTTT
-	TRBV6-1	-	TRBJ2-7	CASSEGGGQTYEQYF	TGTGCCAGCAGTGAAGGTGGGGGCCAGACCTACGAGCAGTACTTC